These 7 T cell receptor beta chains came from one sample sequenced in a study of beta chain features in type 1 diabetes. Sequenced material consisted of expressed TCRB transcripts (all of the isolated RNA was reverse transcribed). Generated by immunoSEQ multiplex PCR, the TCRdb table keeps only in-frame clones and is missing some. The table has 250,000 to 350,000 clones, roughly 15% seen once. The specimen was central memory CD4+ T cells from blood. Receptors were obtained from a young man in good health.

The chain employs TRBV14 and TRBJ1-4, with D tentatively TRBD1 (5 bases). The germline V gene has CDR1 SGHDN and CDR2 FVKESK. CDR3 size: 14 residues. V lost 0 bases and J 10 bases, leaving 12 bases between the germline ends. CDR3 amino acids: CASSQERLGGKLFF. The CDR3 bases are TGTGCCAGCAGCCAAGAAAGGTTGGGGGGAAAACTGTTTTTT.

The table lists this clone with a few counts. V usage is TRBV5-1 and J usage is TRBJ1-4, with 10 bases aligning to TRBD1. This CDR3 contains 14 residues. Germline trimming cut 4 bases from V and 8 bases from J; bases unmatched to any gene: 5. The germline V gene encodes CDR1 SGHRS and CDR2 YFSETQ. In DNA form, the CDR3 reads TGCGCCAGCAGCGCGGGACAGGGGAGGGAAAAACTGTTTTTT. Translated: CASSAGQGREKLFF.

The chain carries TRBV28 and TRBJ1-4; 7 nucleotides match TRBD1. The CDR3 contains 14 residues. Germline lookup yields CDR1 MDHEN and CDR2 SYDVKM. Trimming took 2 bases from V and 6 from J; bases not matched to a gene: 3. CDR3 coding DNA: TGTGCCAGCAGTTTACAGGGGGGGGATGAAAAACTGTTTTTT. As protein: CASSLQGGDEKLFF.

There are a few counts of this clone. The chain couples TRBV19 to TRBJ1-4; D not resolved. This CDR3 has 14 amino acids. Trimming removed 5 bases from V and 4 bases from J, with 11 bases in between. Per the germline V gene, CDR1 is LNHDA and CDR2 is SQIVND (reference sequence). CDR3 protein: CASSFGQFNEKLFF. DNA for the CDR3: TGTGCCAGTAGTTTCGGTCAGTTTAATGAAAAACTGTTTTTT.

This clone was picked up a small number of times. The chain joins TRBV6-5 to TRBJ1-1; D ambiguous. Between the trimmed V and J ends, which lost 2 bases and 1 base, there was a span of 8 bases. Germline V gives CDR1 MNHEY, CDR2 SVGAGI. The CDR3 length is 14 residues. CDR3 sequence: CASSYTSENTEAFF. The CDR3 coding sequence is TGTGCCAGCAGTTACACCAGTGAGAACACTGAAGCTTTCTTT.

This clone was seen only a few times. The J gene is TRBJ1-1, the V gene TRBV5-8; D not certain. The germline V gene has CDR1 SGHTS and CDR2 YDEGEE. Trimming removed 1 base from V and 1 base from J, with 8 bases in between. The length of the CDR3 is 14 residues. CDR3 coding DNA: TGTGCCAGCAGCTTGCCGCCAGAGAACACTGAAGCTTTCTTT. Protein sequence: CASSLPPENTEAFF. Looking up the rest from reference TRBV5-8 and TRBJ1-1 gives the full variable domain: EAGVTQSPTHLIKTRGQQATLRCSPISGHTSVYWYQQALGLGLQFLLWYDEGEERNRGNFPPRFSGRQFPNYSSELNVNALELEDSALYLCASSLPPENTEAFFGQGTRLTVV.

This clone turned up a few times. This CDR3 is also generated by other DNA sequences in the sample. The rearrangement joins TRBV29-1 to TRBJ1-1; tentative D call: TRBD1 (6 bases). Deletions cut 7 bases from V and 0 bases from J, with 12 bases between. This CDR3 has 13 amino acids. Germline assignment: CDR1 SQVTM and CDR2 ANQGSEA. Here the CDR3 reads CSGTGHLNTEAFF. CDR3 DNA: TGCAGCGGAACGGGACATTTGAACACTGAAGCTTTCTTT.